A selection of T cell receptor beta chains follows, all from one sample in a study of Graves' ophthalmopathy and Graves' hyperthyroidism. TCRdb re-called the multiplex PCR reads through MiXCR, storing one row per CDR3 protein. Found here are approximately 410,000 distinct CDR3 sequences, 15% of them singletons; the top ten hold roughly 7%. The sequenced sample consisted of peripheral blood. These receptors all stem from a woman younger than 35 with stable Graves' hyperthyroidism. Both conserved end residues are part of each CDR3. A D gene is named only where the DNA matches it firmly. Some rows have no size entry. The others give once, few or many, or a class for an expanded clone.

size,J,V,D,DNA,CDR3
many,TRBJ2-7,TRBV27,-,TGTGCCAGCAGTTTTATGCCGGGGGCCGCCTCCTACGAGCAGTGCTTC,CASSFMPGAASYEQCF
few,TRBJ1-3,TRBV7-3,-,TGTGCCAGCAGCTTAAAAGGGACTGGAAACACCATATATTTT,CASSLKGTGNTIYF
many,TRBJ2-7,TRBV6-2/TRBV6-3,-,TGTGCCAGCAGTTACAAAGGGATCAACGAGCAGTACTTC,CASSYKGINEQYF
many,TRBJ2-7,TRBV4-2,-,TGTGCCAGCAGCCCCAGGTTGGGGGGGACACTTACTAGTTTCAACTCCTACGAGCAGTACTTC,CASSPRLGGTLTSFNSYEQYF
many,TRBJ1-1,TRBV12-3/TRBV12-4,-,TGTGCCAGCAGTTACCGACAGGCGAAAGGGGCCAGGACTGAAGCTTTCTTT,CASSYRQAKGARTEAFF
many,TRBJ1-5,TRBV6-2/TRBV6-3,-,TGTGCCAGCAGTTTTACCCGTCCGGGGGCCCAGCATTTT,CASSFTRPGAQHF
many,TRBJ1-1,TRBV5-1,TRBD1,TGCGCCAGCAGCCCGGGTTTGGGACAGGTCATAACTGAAGCTTTCTTT,CASSPGLGQVITEAFF
few,TRBJ2-7,TRBV11-2,TRBD2,TGTGCCAGCAGCTCCCTTCGGGGGGGCCTCATGGTCGAGCAGTACTTC,CASSSLRGGLMVEQYF
few,TRBJ2-7,TRBV13,-,TGTGCCAGCAGCTTAGGCCGCCACACCTACGAGCAGTACTTC,CASSLGRHTYEQYF
many,TRBJ1-2,TRBV24-1,-,TGTGCCACCAGTGATTTTGGTGGGGGGGCATTAGGTAACTATGGCTACACCTTC,CATSDFGGGALGNYGYTF
many,TRBJ1-5,TRBV6-2/TRBV6-3,-,TGTGCCAGCAGTCCCAGTGTAAGCAATCAGCCCCAGCATTTT,CASSPSVSNQPQHF
-,TRBJ2-7,TRBV11-2,TRBD1,TGTGCCAGCAGCCCTGGCGGAAGACAGGGGGCTAGCGAGCAGTACTTC,CASSPGGRQGASEQYF
-,TRBJ1-1,TRBV4-2,TRBD1,TGTGCCAGCAGCCAAGTGGGACAGGGGAGAACTGAAGCTTTCTTT,CASSQVGQGRTEAFF
few,TRBJ1-2,TRBV9,-,TGTGCCAGCACCCGAGGACCGCTTGGCTACACCTTC,CASTRGPLGYTF
-,TRBJ2-7,TRBV30,TRBD1,TGTGCCTGGTGGGACAGCGGCTCCTACGAGCAGTACTTC,CAWWDSGSYEQYF
many,TRBJ2-7,TRBV6-5,-,TGTGCCAGCACTACTGCTACCTACGAGCAGTACTTC,CASTTATYEQYF
many,TRBJ1-2,TRBV27,TRBD1,TGTGCCAGCAGTTTTCACAGGGGGAACCTAATGGGCTACACCTTC,CASSFHRGNLMGYTF
many,TRBJ1-2,TRBV2,-,TGTGCCAGCAGTGGGCGCTCTAACTATGGCTACACCTTC,CASSGRSNYGYTF
-,TRBJ2-5,TRBV12-3/TRBV12-4,TRBD1,TGTGCCAGCAGTGACCGGGACAGGTACCAAGAGACCCAGTACTTC,CASSDRDRYQETQYF
many,TRBJ2-7,TRBV5-1,TRBD1,TGCGCCAGCAGCTTGGACAGGGGATCTACCTACGAGCAGTACTTC,CASSLDRGSTYEQYF
-,TRBJ2-7,TRBV9,TRBD1,TGTGCCAGCAGTAGGGGGACCGGGACAGTATTCTACGAGCAGTACTTC,CASSRGTGTVFYEQYF
many,TRBJ2-7,TRBV24-1,-,TGTGCCACCAGTGAAAGGCCCATGGGCCTCATAACCTACGAGCAGTACTTC,CATSERPMGLITYEQYF
many,TRBJ1-2,TRBV7-8,-,TGTGCCAGCAACCCGGGCAGCTGGGCGGGTGGCTACACCTTC,CASNPGSWAGGYTF